This entry lists 21 T cell receptor beta chains sequenced from one sample in a study of OX40 agonist ivuxolimab in advanced cancers. TCRdb's copy holds only in-frame clones and misses some; the assay was immunoSEQ multiplex PCR. The sample records more than 55,000 clones, roughly 90% being singletons. The sequencing used CD4+ or CD8+ T cells sorted from blood, collected in a trial of the OX40 agonist ivuxolimab. These receptors came from an adult with an advanced solid tumor such as melanoma, head and neck, liver or kidney cancer.

This clone was recorded a few times. The sample carries other DNA sequences with the same CDR3. The chain uses TRBV29-1 and TRBJ1-2, with 8 positions matching TRBD1. V shed 7 bases, J shed 6 bases, and the junction held 7 bases outside the gene matches. CDR3 length: 12 residues. CDR1 and CDR2 (germline): SQVTM, ANQGSEA. In DNA form, the CDR3 reads TGCAGCGCCACACAGGGGGGGGATGGCTACACCTTC. Encoded protein: CSATQGGDGYTF.

The chain couples TRBV5-1 to TRBJ1-1, with 7 bases aligning to TRBD1. Losses at the gene ends were 4 bases for V and 1 base for J; bases not matched to a gene: 10. Germline V gene sequence: CDR1 SGHRS, CDR2 YFSETQ. The CDR3 length is 16 residues. CDR3 sequence (DNA): TGCGCCAGCAGCGCTCTGACAGGGCTGGGGAACACTGAAGCTTTCTTT. Translating it yields CASSALTGLGNTEAFF.

In the case of this clone: Sequence at one end of the junction differs from germline and may be a read error. The chain is built from TRBV4-3 and TRBJ1-1, with D uncertain. The CDR3 consists of 13 residues. In germline, CDR1 is LGHNA, CDR2 YSLEER. CDR3 residues: CASSQERRFETFF. The CDR3 bases are TGCGCCAGCAGCCAAGAGCGTAGATTTGAAACTTTCTTT.

The chain uses TRBV5-5 and TRBJ2-7; TRBD1 aligns across 9 bases. Germline values: CDR1 SGHKS, CDR2 YYEKEE (reference sequence). Trimming cost V 4 bases and J 3 bases; bases outside gene matches: 8. This CDR3 is built from 15 residues. The CDR3 is CASSRTGQGNYEQYF. CDR3 nucleotide sequence: TGTGCCAGCAGCCGGACGGGACAGGGTAACTACGAGCAGTACTTC.

The rearrangement links TRBV7-8 to TRBJ2-7; possibly TRBD1 or TRBD2 for D (5 bases each). This CDR3 spans 15 amino acids. In germline, CDR1 is SGHVS, CDR2 FQNEAQ. Trimming shortened V by 5 bases and J by 4 bases, and 18 bases separated the two germline ends. The CDR3 DNA reads as TGTGCCAGCAGCCTTCAATATGGGACGGCTTACGAGCAGTACTTC. Its translation is CASSLQYGTAYEQYF. The full variable domain, rest sourced from reference TRBV7-8 and TRBJ2-7, is GAGVSQSPRYKVAKRGQDVALRCDPISGHVSLFWYQQALGQGPEFLTYFQNEAQLDKSGLPSDRFFAERPEGSVSTLKIQRTQQEDSAVYLCASSLQYGTAYEQYFGPGTRLTVT.

This clone was found a few times. The chain joins TRBV19 to TRBJ1-4; no clear D gene. CDR3 length: 11 amino acids. Between the trimmed V and J ends, which lost 9 bases and 8 bases, there was a span of 10 bases. Per the germline V gene, CDR1 is LNHDA and CDR2 is SQIVND (reference sequence). The CDR3 protein is CASYFREKLFF. CDR3 DNA sequence: TGTGCCAGCTACTTCAGAGAAAAACTGTTTTTT.

A single count supports this clone. This chain joins TRBV11-1 and TRBJ1-2, with TRBD1 matching over 9 bases. There are 14 residues in the CDR3. V shed 5 bases and J 3 bases; nucleotides not matched to a gene: 4. Germline CDR1 is SGHAT and CDR2 is FQDESV (reference sequence). The CDR3 loop is CASSLRQGDYGYTF. CDR3 bases: TGTGCCAGCAGCCTACGACAGGGGGACTATGGCTACACCTTC.

The chain couples TRBV18 to TRBJ1-1; no clear D gene. CDR3 length: 15 amino acids. Germline lookup yields CDR1 KGHSH and CDR2 LQKENI. The ends were cut back, 3 bases at V and 0 bases at J, with 11 bases in the middle. The CDR3 is CASSPTQSMNTEAFF. CDR3 sequence (DNA): TGTGCCAGCTCACCGACCCAGTCGATGAACACTGAAGCTTTCTTT.

This clone was counted once. The chain combines TRBV4-2 with TRBJ2-1; no clear D. V shed 0 bases and J shed 10 bases, with 13 bases lying between them. CDR3 length equals 14 residues. Germline V gene lookup returns CDR1 LGHNA and CDR2 YNFKEQ. For the CDR3, the DNA is TGTGCCAGCAGCCAAGATATCGGGCTGCCCGAGCAGTTCTTC. Translating gives CASSQDIGLPEQFF.

The chain has TRBV10-3 and TRBJ2-2, with TRBD1 as a possible D gene (6 bases). V was cut by 8 bases and J by 0 bases, with 19 bases left in between. The CDR3 length is 17 residues. The germline gives CDR1 ENHRY, CDR2 SYGVKD. The CDR3 bases are TGTGCCATCCTAATCCCCAGGGGAAGCGCGAACACCGGGGAGCTGTTTTTT. It translates to CAILIPRGSANTGELFF.

This clone was counted once. The genes are TRBV4-2 and TRBJ1-1, with D possibly TRBD1 on 6 matching bases. This CDR3 contains 15 residues. Trimming removed 2 bases at V and 3 bases at J, with 13 bases between. Germline V CDR1 and CDR2: LGHNA, YNFKEQ. The CDR3 region is CASSQNLGGDTEAFF. The DNA for the CDR3 is TGTGCCAGCAGCCAAAATTTAGGGGGTGACACTGAAGCTTTCTTT.

The V and J genes are TRBV9 and TRBJ1-1; no clear D gene. Germline assignment: CDR1 SGDLS and CDR2 YYNGEE. The length of the CDR3 is 13 residues. V lost 0 bases, J lost 1 base, and 4 bases lay in between. Here the CDR3 DNA reads TGTGCCAGCAGCGTAGATCAGAACACTGAAGCTTTCTTT. Its protein is CASSVDQNTEAFF.

This clone appeared a few times. The genes are TRBV28 and TRBJ1-1; no clear D. Germline loops: CDR1 MDHEN, CDR2 SYDVKM. Trimming shortened V by 5 bases and J by 10 bases, and 14 bases separated the two germline ends. The length of the CDR3 is 12 residues. This chain's CDR3 is CASSPPGGRAFF. The CDR3 bases are TGTGCCAGCAGTCCCCCTGGAGGGAGAGCTTTCTTT.

The rearrangement links TRBV7-2 to TRBJ2-2, with unresolved D. Germline V CDR1 and CDR2: SGHTA, FQGNSA. The CDR3 has 12 amino acids. V was clipped by 10 bases and J by 6 bases, with 12 bases between them. The CDR3 region has the DNA TGTGCCACCGGAACAGCTGCCGGGGAGCTGTTTTTT. It encodes CATGTAAGELFF.

The chain carries TRBV6-5 and TRBJ1-4; D not resolved. Trimming left V 7 bases short and J 5 bases short, with 11 bases between. CDR1 and CDR2 from the germline V gene are MNHEY and SVGAGI. This CDR3 region has 13 residues. CDR3 in amino acids: CASMRSLNEKLFF. The CDR3, as DNA: TGTGCCAGCATGCGGAGCCTGAATGAAAAACTGTTTTTT.

The rearrangement links TRBV21-1 to TRBJ1-5. TRBV21-1 is a recognized pseudogene. The CDR3 is 14 amino acids. The CDR3 loop reads CASSKERWNQPQHF. As DNA, the CDR3 is TGTGCCAGCAGCAAAGAACGGTGGAATCAGCCCCAGCATTTT.

The gene calls are TRBV7-2 and TRBJ2-7; D gene uncertain. The germline V and J ends were trimmed by 5 bases and 3 bases, with 11 bases remaining between them. The CDR3 is made up of 13 amino acids. Germline CDR1 reads SGHTA; CDR2 reads FQGNSA. The CDR3 DNA reads as TGTGCCAGCAGCCCCATAGGCCGCTACGAGCAGTACTTC. Its translation is CASSPIGRYEQYF.

The chain links TRBV7-2 to TRBJ2-7; D gene unclear. With 5 bases removed from V and 3 bases from J, the gap between germline ends came to 11 bases. This CDR3 has 13 amino acids. From germline, CDR1 is SGHTA and CDR2 FQGNSA. The CDR3 region is CASSLRDRYEQYF. The CDR3, as DNA: TGTGCCAGCAGCCTACGCGATCGCTACGAGCAGTACTTC.

The chain couples TRBV20-1 to TRBJ2-3, with D hard to call. The V and J ends lost 3 bases and 6 bases respectively, with 7 bases between them. Germline lookup yields CDR1 DFQATT and CDR2 SNEGSKA (reference sequence). This CDR3 is 11 amino acids long. The DNA for the CDR3 is TGCAGTGCTAGGTCCCTGGATACGCAGTATTTT. Residues: CSARSLDTQYF.

This clone was counted a single time. This chain connects TRBV19 to TRBJ2-7; TRBD1 or TRBD2 may be the D gene (5 bases each). In germline, CDR1 is LNHDA, CDR2 SQIVND (reference sequence). The CDR3 is 14 amino acids. The V gene lost 4 bases and the J gene lost 2 bases, with 12 bases spanning the gap. Here the CDR3 DNA reads TGTGCCAGTAGTACCAAAAGGGGACCCTACGAGCAGTACTTC. This sequence encodes CASSTKRGPYEQYF. Full variable domain (rest looked up from reference TRBV19 and TRBJ2-7): DGGITQSPKYLFRKEGQNVTLSCEQNLNHDAMYWYRQDPGQGLRLIYYSQIVNDFQKGDIAEGYSVSREKKESFPLTVTSAQKNPTAFYLCASSTKRGPYEQYFGPGTRLTVT.

This clone is a singleton in its sample. This rearrangement joins TRBV7-9 to TRBJ2-2; D gene ambiguous. V shed 5 bases and J shed 1 base, with 8 bases lying between them. The germline V gene has CDR1 SEHNR and CDR2 FQNEAQ (reference sequence). This CDR3 is built from 14 residues. DNA of the CDR3: TGTGCCAGCAGCCGAGGAAGGAACACCGGGGAGCTGTTTTTT. Amino acid sequence: CASSRGRNTGELFF.